In its sample, the clone carrying this T cell receptor beta chain was seen many times. The sample comes from a study of T cells in Graves' hyperthyroidism and ophthalmopathy. Turning to the study itself: Specimen type is peripheral blood, collected at initial diagnosis prior to any treatment.

It was RNA transcripts that yielded the amplified TCR beta CDR3 regions. TCR CDR3 regions were first amplified by RT-PCR with HTBI primers. TCRdb re-called the multiplex PCR reads with MiXCR, one entry per CDR3 protein. The data show around 490,000 distinct CDR3 sequences, about 20% seen once. Thyroid ultrasound, orbital computed tomography, clinical symptoms, and serum thyroxine and TRAb underpinned diagnoses. The length of the CDR3 is 13 residues. From germline, CDR1 is GTSNPN and CDR2 SVGIG (reference sequence). V dropped 4 bases and J dropped 2 bases, with 11 bases sitting between them. The chain is built from TRBV30 and TRBJ1-2, with a weak D call TRBD1 (6 bases). This sequence was found in a man aged 35 to 55 with Graves' ophthalmopathy. The sequencing input was blood. CDR3 nucleotide sequence: TGTGCCTGGACCCCAGGGGCGAACTATGGCTACACCTTC. Protein: CAWTPGANYGYTF.